This T cell receptor beta chain was found in a study of T cell repertoires in cytomegalovirus infection. The CDR3 length is 15 residues. Germline CDR1 is SGHDN and CDR2 is FVKESK. V was pared by 1 base and J by 2 bases, with 11 bases between. Remarks on this clonotype: Its antigen is unknown.

TCRdb re-called the reads with MiXCR, one entry per CDR3 protein. The table lists about 330,000 distinct CDR3 sequences, approximately 30% of them singletons, with about 13% in the top ten. The rearrangement uses TRBV14 and TRBJ1-1; tentative D call: TRBD1 (5 bases). The TCR was taken from a human donor in good health (CMV status not recorded). Some clones in this sample may be carry-over from other donors' samples. Sequencing was performed on cultured PBMCs, taken from culture after CMV antigen stimulation. CDR3 coding DNA: TGTGCCAGCAGCCAAGCCAGGGCGGGTAACACTGAAGCTTTCTTT. Its protein is CASSQARAGNTEAFF.